What follows are 21 T cell receptor beta chains derived from one specimen sequenced in a study of blood T cell repertoires in COVID-19. This table comes from immunoSEQ multiplex PCR, and its TCRdb copy is limited to in-frame clones, with some not included. Seen here are over 150,000 clones, around 85% observed once, and the top ten hold 0.95% to 1.3%. What was sequenced was peripheral blood. Every receptor here comes from a young man with acute or convalescent COVID-19.

This clone was counted a few times. J is TRBJ1-2 and V is TRBV5-1; 10 nucleotides match TRBD1. This CDR3 contains 15 residues. Germline-derived CDR1 and CDR2 are SGHRS and YFSETQ. V lost 3 bases, J lost 7 bases, and 9 bases stayed unmatched. CDR3 protein: CASSSTTGGTSGYTF. Written as DNA, the CDR3 is TGCGCCAGCAGCTCTACGACAGGGGGCACCTCTGGCTACACCTTC. The entire variable domain, with the rest obtained from reference TRBV5-1 and TRBJ1-2, is as follows: KAGVTQTPRYLIKTRGQQVTLSCSPISGHRSVSWYQQTPGQGLQFLFEYFSETQRNKGNFPGRFSGRQFSNSRSEMNVSTLELGDSALYLCASSSTTGGTSGYTFGSGTRLTVV.

This sequence joins TRBV29-1 and TRBJ1-3; TRBD1 aligns across 8 bases. The CDR3 is 15 residues long. Germline trimming cut 4 bases from V and 4 bases from J; bases unmatched to any gene: 9. Looked up from germline, CDR1 is SQVTM and CDR2 is ANQGSEA. CDR3 residues: CSVGDLQGVGNTIYF. For the CDR3, the DNA is TGCAGCGTTGGGGACCTACAGGGGGTCGGAAACACCATATATTTT.

The chain combines TRBV5-1 with TRBJ1-2; the D is unclear. Germline CDR1 and CDR2: SGHRS and YFSETQ. CDR3 size: 12 residues. The V end was cut by 4 bases, the J end by 3 bases, with 7 bases between. CDR3: CASSPEDYGYTF. CDR3 DNA sequence: TGCGCCAGCAGCCCGGAGGACTATGGCTACACCTTC.

On this clone itself: The sample holds other DNA sequences that translate to the same CDR3. CDR3 in DNA: TGCGCCAGCAGCCTAGGACAGGGGGTCACTGAAGCTTTCTTT. The encoded protein is CASSLGQGVTEAFF. The chain has TRBV5-1 and TRBJ1-1; TRBD1 aligns across 10 bases. The CDR3 consists of 14 residues. The germline V gene encodes CDR1 SGHRS and CDR2 YFSETQ. V dropped 4 bases and J dropped 4; count of bases not matched to a gene: 4.

The V gene is TRBV20-1, the J gene TRBJ2-3, with 7 bases that match TRBD2. With V trimmed by 5 bases and J by 10 bases, 3 bases remained unmatched. Germline V CDR1 and CDR2: DFQATT, SNEGSKA (reference sequence). The CDR3 runs to 10 residues. The CDR3 is CSAGTSAQYF. CDR3 coding DNA: TGCAGTGCTGGAACTAGCGCGCAGTATTTT.

The chain combines TRBV18 with TRBJ2-3; possible D gene TRBD2, 5 bases. Trimming left V 2 bases short and J 6 bases short, with 9 bases between. The CDR3 contains 13 residues. Looked up from germline, CDR1 is KGHSH and CDR2 is LQKENI. The CDR3 region is CASSPGSQDTQYF. CDR3 DNA sequence: TGTGCCAGCTCACCAGGGAGTCAGGATACGCAGTATTTT.

CDR3 DNA sequence: TGTGCCAGCAGCTTCCAATATACGCAGTATTTT. This translates into CASSFQYTQYF. This chain connects TRBV11-2 to TRBJ2-3, with D unresolved. The CDR3 totals 11 residues. The V gene lost 3 bases and the J gene lost 7 bases, with 5 bases spanning the gap. Per germline, CDR1 SGHAT and CDR2 FQNNGV.

The genes are TRBV20-1 and TRBJ2-3, with D hard to call. V lost 3 bases and J 4 bases, leaving 17 bases between the germline ends. CDR3 size: 15 residues. In germline, CDR1 is DFQATT, CDR2 SNEGSKA (reference sequence). This CDR3 is CSASPLSQAPDTQYF. The DNA of the CDR3 is TGCAGTGCTAGTCCCCTCTCCCAAGCGCCAGATACGCAGTATTTT.

This chain links TRBV5-1 with TRBJ1-3; perhaps TRBD1 as D (5 bases). Germline loops: CDR1 SGHRS, CDR2 YFSETQ. V was trimmed by 6 bases and J by 2 bases, leaving 18 bases between them. The CDR3 totals 16 residues. As DNA, the CDR3 is TGCGCCAGCACCATGGGAGGGACGGTGACTGGAAACACCATATATTTT. The encoded protein is CASTMGGTVTGNTIYF.

The chain is built from TRBV24-1 and TRBJ2-3; 7 bases align to TRBD1. The CDR3 covers 15 residues. Germline CDR1 and CDR2: KGHDR and SFDVKD. V lost 4 bases to trimming and J lost 1 base; unmatched junction nucleotides: 4. The chain's CDR3 is CATSDPGTGTDTQYF. CDR3 bases: TGTGCCACCAGTGACCCCGGGACAGGCACAGATACGCAGTATTTT.

The chain has TRBV6-5 and TRBJ2-3; TRBD2 aligns across 10 bases. V shed 8 bases, J shed 5 bases, and the junction held 1 base outside the gene matches. Germline lookup yields CDR1 MNHEY and CDR2 SVGAGI. This CDR3 contains 12 residues. The CDR3 nucleotides are TGTGCCAGCGTAGCGGGGGGAGATACGCAGTATTTT. It translates to CASVAGGDTQYF.

The chain is built from TRBV5-1 and TRBJ2-1, with D maybe TRBD2 (5 bases). This CDR3 has 17 residues. The ends were cut back, 0 bases at V and 0 bases at J, with 13 bases in the middle. Germline assignment: CDR1 SGHRS and CDR2 YFSETQ. The CDR3 sequence is CASSLETVGSSYNEQFF. CDR3 sequence (DNA): TGCGCCAGCAGCTTGGAGACTGTGGGGAGCTCCTACAATGAGCAGTTCTTC.

The chain joins TRBV18 to TRBJ1-5; TRBD1 is a possible D gene (6 bases). The V gene lost 3 bases and the J gene lost 3 bases, with 9 bases spanning the gap. Germline V gives CDR1 KGHSH, CDR2 LQKENI. The CDR3 spans 14 residues. In nucleotides, the CDR3 is TGTGCCAGCTCACCTAGGACAGACAATCAGCCCCAGCATTTT. Its protein is CASSPRTDNQPQHF.

The genes are TRBV12-3 or TRBV12-4 and TRBJ1-1; D perhaps matches TRBD1 (6 bases). The length of the CDR3 is 13 residues. Trimming took off 6 bases at V and 6 bases at J, with 14 bases between the two ends. The DNA of the CDR3 is TGTGCCAGCAGAGACGATGGACAGCCTGAAGCTTTCTTT. Its protein is CASRDDGQPEAFF.

This clone was observed once. This chain joins TRBV4-1 and TRBJ2-1; 8 nucleotides match TRBD2. This CDR3 is 16 amino acids long. Germline-derived CDR1 and CDR2 are MGHRA and YSYEKL. The J segment lost 6 bases and the V segment lost 2 bases, leaving 9 bases of the junction unmatched. The CDR3 sequence is CASSQPGAGALNEQFF. The CDR3 DNA follows: TGCGCCAGCAGCCAACCCGGAGCGGGAGCCCTCAATGAGCAGTTCTTC.

The CDR3 DNA sequence: TGTGCCAGCAGCTTTTACGGAGAGACCCAGTACTTC. Residues: CASSFYGETQYF. This chain links TRBV11-2 with TRBJ2-5; D ambiguous. CDR3 length: 12 amino acids. Trimming cost V 3 bases and J 4 bases, with 6 bases left between them. CDR1 is SGHAT and CDR2 is FQNNGV in the germline V gene. Combining the CDR3 with reference TRBV11-2 and TRBJ2-5 gives the whole variable domain EAGVAQSPRYKIIEKRQSVAFWCNPISGHATLYWYQQILGQGPKLLIQFQNNGVVDDSQLPKDRFSAERLKGVDSTLKIQPAKLEDSAVYLCASSFYGETQYFGPGTRLLVL.

The J gene is TRBJ1-5, the V gene TRBV2; the match to TRBD1 covers 7 bases. This CDR3 is 15 amino acids long. The V segment lost 4 bases and the J segment 7 bases; nucleotides outside the gene matches: 10. Per germline, CDR1 SNHLY and CDR2 FYNNEI. As DNA, the CDR3 is TGTGCCAGCAGTGGTGACAGGGAAAGGGGCCAGCCCCAGCATTTT. Its protein is CASSGDRERGQPQHF.

V is TRBV28 and J is TRBJ1-6, with TRBD1 matching 10 bases. V trimming: 7 bases; J trimming: 1 base; junction bases outside the gene matches: 13. CDR1 MDHEN and CDR2 SYDVKM come from the germline V gene. The CDR3 totals 19 residues. The CDR3 DNA sequence: TGTGCCAGCAAAATCCCGGGACAGGGGCTCTCGTCCTATAATTCACCCCTCCACTTT. Residues: CASKIPGQGLSSYNSPLHF. Complete variable domain (other parts from reference TRBV28 and TRBJ1-6): DVKVTQSSRYLVKRTGEKVFLECVQDMDHENMFWYRQDPGLGLRLIYFSYDVKMKEKGDIPEGYSVSREKKERFSLILESASTNQTSMYLCASKIPGQGLSSYNSPLHFGNGTRLTVT.

The chain recombines TRBV2 with TRBJ2-3; 11 bases align to TRBD2. CDR3 length equals 17 residues. The V gene's germline CDR1 is SNHLY and CDR2 FYNNEI. Trimming cost V 8 bases and J 0 bases; bases outside gene matches: 10. This chain's CDR3 is CASAGLAGRYSTDTQYF. CDR3 coding DNA: TGTGCCAGCGCTGGACTAGCGGGCCGATATAGCACAGATACGCAGTATTTT.

J is TRBJ2-7 and V is TRBV27; TRBD2 is a possible D gene (6 bases). Looked up from germline, CDR1 is MNHEY and CDR2 is SMNVEV (reference sequence). The CDR3 has 15 amino acids. With 5 bases removed from V and 2 bases from J, the gap between germline ends came to 16 bases. CDR3 protein: CASSPQGLGPYEQYF. CDR3 in DNA: TGTGCCAGCAGTCCCCAGGGACTCGGGCCCTACGAGCAGTACTTC.

The rearrangement joins TRBV5-1 to TRBJ2-3; the D gene is possibly TRBD2 (6 bases). V gave up 4 bases and J gave up 8 bases, with 11 bases separating them. Germline lookup yields CDR1 SGHRS and CDR2 YFSETQ. This CDR3 has 12 residues. CDR3: CASSEYGGTQYF. CDR3 nucleotides: TGCGCCAGCAGCGAATACGGGGGTACGCAGTATTTT.